The 22 T cell receptor beta chains reported below all come from one sample, sequenced in a study of technical replicates of blood from a handful of donors. Produced via immunoSEQ multiplex PCR; TCRdb's table is partial and in-frame only. The sample has tens of thousands of clones; about 94% are singletons. The sequenced sample was T cells isolated from PBMCs. The source of these receptors is a human donor in good health.

The V and J genes are TRBV2 and TRBJ2-2, with D possibly TRBD1 on 5 matching bases. The CDR3 runs to 14 residues. Trimming removed 7 bases from V and 0 bases from J, with 9 bases in between. Germline assignment: CDR1 SNHLY and CDR2 FYNNEI. This CDR3 reads CASMDNANTGELFF. For the CDR3, the DNA is TGTGCCAGCATGGACAACGCGAACACCGGGGAGCTGTTTTTT.

The CDR3 reads CASTGTGASGNQPQHF. DNA of the CDR3: TGTGCCAGTACCGGGACAGGGGCTTCGGGCAATCAGCCCCAGCATTTT. This chain joins TRBV19 and TRBJ1-5; 10 bases fit TRBD1. CDR3 length: 16 amino acids. Germline CDR1 reads LNHDA; CDR2 reads SQIVND (reference sequence). V shed 7 bases and J 2 bases; nucleotides not matched to a gene: 8.

The chain combines TRBV4-3 with TRBJ1-5, with 8 bases fitting TRBD1. Germline assignment: CDR1 LGHNA and CDR2 YSLEER. The CDR3 runs to 15 residues. Unmatched junction bases numbered 3, after V lost 1 base and J lost 4 bases. The CDR3 region has the DNA TGCGCCAGCAGCCAAGCGACAGGGGTAAATCAGCCCCAGCATTTT. It specifies CASSQATGVNQPQHF.

In its sample, this clone was seen a few times. V is TRBV5-1 and J is TRBJ1-1; 8 nucleotides align to TRBD1. The germline CDR1 and CDR2 sequences are SGHRS and YFSETQ. The CDR3 consists of 14 residues. Unmatched junction bases numbered 6, after V lost 4 bases and J lost 4 bases. CDR3 sequence: CASSTKQGGTEAFF. The CDR3 DNA reads TGCGCCAGCAGCACTAAACAGGGGGGCACTGAAGCTTTCTTT.

The chain couples TRBV14 to TRBJ2-3; D perhaps matches TRBD1 (6 bases). Germline CDR1 and CDR2: SGHDN and FVKESK. Trimming pared 0 bases from V and 2 bases from J, leaving 15 bases between. CDR3 length equals 17 residues. The CDR3 DNA reads TGTGCCAGCAGCCAAGACCTGGACAGAAAATTCACAGATACGCAGTATTTT. This sequence encodes CASSQDLDRKFTDTQYF.

The chain uses TRBV6-5 and TRBJ1-5, with TRBD1 matching 7 bases. The V gene end was trimmed by 6 bases and the J gene end by 7 bases; junction bases not matched to a gene: 9. Germline loops: CDR1 MNHEY, CDR2 SVGAGI. The CDR3 sequence is 14 residues long. In nucleotides, the CDR3 is TGTGCCAGCAGCAAACAGGGGCGCGGGCAGCCCCAGCATTTT. Encoded protein: CASSKQGRGQPQHF.

The sample holds a few counts of this clone. This chain links TRBV19 with TRBJ1-5; TRBD1 aligns across 8 bases. V lost 4 bases to trimming and J lost 6 bases; unmatched junction nucleotides: 2. Germline V gene sequence: CDR1 LNHDA, CDR2 SQIVND (reference sequence). The CDR3 has 13 residues. The CDR3 DNA is TGTGCCAGTAGTAGGGACAGGTTTCAGCCCCAGCATTTT. It translates to CASSRDRFQPQHF.

The V and J genes are TRBV6-1 and TRBJ1-5, with 7 bases fitting TRBD1. With V trimmed by 6 bases and J by 4 bases, 6 bases remained unmatched. In germline, CDR1 is MNHNS, CDR2 SASEGT. The CDR3 runs to 14 residues. The CDR3: CASRNPGQNQPQHF. CDR3 DNA: TGTGCCAGCAGAAACCCGGGACAGAATCAGCCCCAGCATTTT.

The chain uses TRBV7-9 and TRBJ2-1; 7 bases fit TRBD2. The CDR3 length is 14 residues. Germline V gene sequence: CDR1 SEHNR, CDR2 FQNEAQ (reference sequence). Germline trimming cut 1 base from V and 7 bases from J; bases unmatched to any gene: 4. The CDR3 DNA follows: TGTGCCAGCAGCTTAGAAGCGGGATCGAATGAGCAGTTCTTC. This gives the protein CASSLEAGSNEQFF. The whole variable domain, remainder taken from reference TRBV7-9 and TRBJ2-1, is DTGVSQNPRHKITKRGQNVTFRCDPISEHNRLYWYRQTLGQGPEFLTYFQNEAQLEKSRLLSDRFSAERPKGSFSTLEIQRTEQGDSAMYLCASSLEAGSNEQFFGPGTRLTVL.

This clone was recorded once. The chain carries TRBV18 and TRBJ2-1; possibly TRBD1 for D (5 bases). V was pared by 2 bases and J by 5 bases, with 13 bases between. The CDR3 runs 15 residues. Germline V gene sequence: CDR1 KGHSH, CDR2 LQKENI. CDR3 nucleotides: TGTGCCAGCTCACCATCCCAGGGATGGGACAATGAGCAGTTCTTC. It specifies CASSPSQGWDNEQFF.

This clone has a single count. The chain uses TRBV30 and TRBJ1-3; perhaps TRBD1 as D (5 bases). The length of the CDR3 is 13 residues. V shed 7 bases and J shed 3 bases, with 13 bases lying between them. Looked up from germline, CDR1 is GTSNPN and CDR2 is SVGIG (reference sequence). In nucleotides, the CDR3 is TGTGCCTTCACAGGAGACGTTGGAAACACCATATATTTT. It codes for CAFTGDVGNTIYF.

The chain has TRBV2 and TRBJ2-7; 9 bases fit TRBD2. The CDR3 is 17 amino acids. V trimming: 7 bases; J trimming: 3 bases; junction bases outside the gene matches: 16. CDR1 is SNHLY and CDR2 is FYNNEI in the germline V gene. In DNA, the CDR3 is TGTGCCAGCACAGTGGGTAGGGAGACTAGCGGACTCTACGAGCAGTACTTC. Its translation: CASTVGRETSGLYEQYF.

The chain uses TRBV5-1 and TRBJ1-1, with 7 bases that match TRBD1. The CDR3 contains 17 residues. From germline, CDR1 is SGHRS and CDR2 YFSETQ. V lost 0 bases to trimming and J lost 1 base; unmatched junction nucleotides: 9. The CDR3 spells CASSLGQGFLANTEAFF. The CDR3 DNA follows: TGCGCCAGCAGCTTGGGACAGGGTTTCCTAGCGAACACTGAAGCTTTCTTT. The whole variable domain, remainder taken from reference TRBV5-1 and TRBJ1-1, is KAGVTQTPRYLIKTRGQQVTLSCSPISGHRSVSWYQQTPGQGLQFLFEYFSETQRNKGNFPGRFSGRQFSNSRSEMNVSTLELGDSALYLCASSLGQGFLANTEAFFGQGTRLTVV.

The rearrangement links TRBV27 to TRBJ2-7, with 10 positions matching TRBD2. The germline CDR1 and CDR2 sequences are MNHEY and SMNVEV (reference sequence). The CDR3 has 16 amino acids. The V segment lost 0 bases and the J segment 7 bases; nucleotides outside the gene matches: 9. DNA for the CDR3: TGTGCCAGCAGTTTATCCCCCGGGGTAGCGGGAGGTGAGCAGTACTTC. Translated: CASSLSPGVAGGEQYF.

The chain joins TRBV28 to TRBJ2-3; TRBD1 matches 10 bases. CDR3 length: 15 residues. Germline lookup yields CDR1 MDHEN and CDR2 SYDVKM. The V segment lost 4 bases and the J segment 3 bases; nucleotides outside the gene matches: 4. The CDR3 DNA is TGTGCCAGCAGTTACGGACAGGGGGTGACAGATACGCAGTATTTT. The encoded protein is CASSYGQGVTDTQYF.

V is TRBV7-3 and J is TRBJ2-7; 9 bases are shared with TRBD1. Germline V gene data show CDR1 as SGHTA and CDR2 as FQGTGA. This CDR3 is built from 17 residues. V shed 2 bases, J shed 3 bases, and the junction held 11 bases outside the gene matches. CDR3 protein: CASSLSSRRDRVYEQYF. DNA for the CDR3: TGTGCCAGCAGCTTATCATCTCGGCGGGACAGGGTCTACGAGCAGTACTTC. Full variable domain (remainder filled in from reference TRBV7-3 and TRBJ2-7): GAGVSQTPSNKVTEKGKYVELRCDPISGHTALYWYRQSLGQGPEFLIYFQGTGAADDSGLPNDRFFAVRPEGSVSTLKIQRTERGDSAVYLCASSLSSRRDRVYEQYFGPGTRLTVT.

The CDR3 region is CASSQVKLIDEQFF. As DNA, the CDR3 is TGCGCCAGCAGCCAAGTAAAGCTAATAGATGAGCAGTTCTTC. The gene calls are TRBV4-1 and TRBJ2-1; D not resolved. In germline, CDR1 is MGHRA, CDR2 YSYEKL. This CDR3 has 14 amino acids. V lost 1 base to trimming and J lost 8 bases, with 12 bases between them.

This clone came up once. The chain links TRBV9 to TRBJ1-3; TRBD1 matches at 7 bases. The CDR3 has 16 amino acids. The germline V gene encodes CDR1 SGDLS and CDR2 YYNGEE. V gave up 3 bases and J gave up 1 base; unmatched junction bases: 7. Written as DNA, the CDR3 is TGTGCCAGCAGCGGGTACAGGGGTATGTCTGGAAACACCATATATTTT. Translation gives CASSGYRGMSGNTIYF.

J is TRBJ2-1 and V is TRBV28, with D hard to call. CDR1 MDHEN and CDR2 SYDVKM come from the germline V gene. CDR3 size: 11 residues. V lost 3 bases, J lost 7 bases, and 4 bases lay in between. The CDR3 region is CASSLYNEQFF. The CDR3 bases are TGTGCCAGCAGTTTGTATAATGAGCAGTTCTTC.

The rearrangement uses TRBV4-1 and TRBJ2-7; TRBD1 aligns across 8 bases. Germline CDR1 MGHRA, CDR2 YSYEKL. This CDR3 is 14 amino acids long. J was trimmed by 0 bases and V by 9 bases; bases with no gene match: 7. The CDR3 nucleotides read TGCGCCAGTTCACAAACAGGGGGCTCCTACGAGCAGTACTTC. Translating gives CASSQTGGSYEQYF.

The rearrangement links TRBV7-8 to TRBJ2-7, with 10 nucleotides matching TRBD2. This CDR3 spans 16 amino acids. Germline V gene data show CDR1 as SGHVS and CDR2 as FQNEAQ. V trimming: 8 bases; J trimming: 2 bases; junction bases outside the gene matches: 12. CDR3 protein: CASRKTAGGTTYEQYF. Here the CDR3 DNA reads TGTGCCAGCCGCAAAACAGCGGGAGGGACTACCTACGAGCAGTACTTC.

V is TRBV6-5 and J is TRBJ2-7, with TRBD2 identical over 8 bases. Germline CDR1 is MNHEY and CDR2 is SVGAGI. The J segment lost 5 bases and the V segment lost 2 bases, leaving 5 bases of the junction unmatched. This CDR3 region has 14 residues. As DNA, the CDR3 is TGTGCCAGCAGTTACGTTAGCGGGAACGACGAGCAGTACTTC. It specifies CASSYVSGNDEQYF.